This record covers a single T cell receptor (beta chain). Its antigen remains unidentified. These data are taken from a study of metastatic and nonmetastatic thyroid tumors. Study-wide context: Patients with malignant and benign thyroid disease provided blood and tumor or nodule tissue, whose repertoires were compared. Study-level findings and limits: Malignant thyroid tumors reportedly had TCR beta diversity that was significantly higher than in benign nodules, in blood and tumor.

There were no patients who had received any treatment before thyroid surgery. Germline CDR1 is SGHTA and CDR2 is FQGTGA. Losses at the gene ends were 5 bases for V and 5 bases for J; bases not matched to a gene: 11. The CDR3 loop spans 17 amino acids. As originally analysed: A classifier for distant metastasis in papillary thyroid cancer was constructed using CDR3 differences observed across clinicopathological groups. TCRdb called clones again from the PCR reads with MiXCR. TCRdb's processing, not the authors', yielded these V and J calls. The profile shows 30,000 to 45,000 clones, around 21% of them singletons.

This clonotype was obtained from a female donor with papillary thyroid cancer or a benign thyroid nodule (not recorded which). Some clones in this sample may be carry-over from other donors' samples. Sequencing used blood. This sequence joins TRBV7-3 and TRBJ2-1; 11 positions agree with TRBD2. This CDR3 is CASSPLLAGDVHNEQFF. The CDR3 region has the DNA TGTGCCAGCAGCCCCTTACTAGCGGGAGATGTCCACAATGAGCAGTTCTTC.